These 24 T cell receptor beta chains originate from one sample sequenced in a study of beta chain features in type 1 diabetes. The study reverse transcribed the entire isolated RNA, so it sequenced expressed TCRB transcripts. Generated by immunoSEQ multiplex PCR, the TCRdb table keeps only in-frame clones and is missing some. The sample includes over 500,000 clones, about a sixth of them seen just once. Sequencing was performed on naive CD4+ T cells from blood. These TCRs come from a man aged 18 to 29 in good health.

The chain carries TRBV7-2 and TRBJ2-7; 9 positions match TRBD2. V gave up 4 bases and J gave up 2 bases; unmatched junction bases: 9. This CDR3 contains 16 residues. Germline CDR1 and CDR2: SGHTA and FQGNSA. Written as DNA, the CDR3 is TGTGCCAGCAGCTACAGAGAGGTAGCGGGAGCCTACGAGCAGTACTTC. Amino acids: CASSYREVAGAYEQYF. The full variable domain, completed using reference TRBV7-2 and TRBJ2-7, is GAGVSQSPSNKVTEKGKDVELRCDPISGHTALYWYRQSLGQGLEFLIYFQGNSAPDKSGLPSDRFSAERTGGSVSTLTIQRTQQEDSAVYLCASSYREVAGAYEQYFGPGTRLTVT.

The chain couples TRBV27 to TRBJ1-2; the match to TRBD1 covers 8 bases. Per germline, CDR1 MNHEY and CDR2 SMNVEV (reference sequence). V trimming: 3 bases; J trimming: 10 bases; junction bases outside the gene matches: 7. The CDR3 extends over 13 amino acids. The CDR3: CASSFRDRSDYTF. The DNA of the CDR3 is TGTGCCAGCAGTTTCCGGGACAGGAGTGACTACACCTTC.

This clone occurred a few times. The chain couples TRBV27 to TRBJ2-7; 11 bases are shared with TRBD1. This CDR3 has 15 amino acids. Germline trimming cut 5 bases from V and 3 bases from J; bases unmatched to any gene: 6. CDR1 MNHEY and CDR2 SMNVEV come from the germline V gene (reference sequence). CDR3 amino acids: CASSRYGTGGYEQYF. DNA of the CDR3: TGTGCCAGCAGTCGTTACGGGACAGGGGGCTACGAGCAGTACTTC.

This chain uses TRBV4-2 with TRBJ2-5, with a possible D match to TRBD1 (6 bases). The J call may be wrong; the DNA end is better matched by TRBJ2-7. This CDR3 has 18 amino acids. The V gene's germline CDR1 is LGHNA and CDR2 YNFKEQ. This chain's CDR3 is CASSQEGGQPPISYEQYF. CDR3 bases: TGTGCCAGCAGCCAAGAAGGAGGACAGCCTCCTATATCCTACGAGCAGTACTTC.

The rearrangement links TRBV5-4 to TRBJ2-5, with D perhaps matching TRBD1 (5 bases). CDR1 SGHNT and CDR2 YYREEE come from the germline V gene (reference sequence). CDR3 length: 14 amino acids. The V gene lost 1 base and the J gene lost 2 bases, with 9 bases spanning the gap. In DNA form, the CDR3 reads TGTGCCAGCAGCTTGAAGACAGATCAAGAGACCCAGTACTTC. It is translated as CASSLKTDQETQYF.

The V and J genes are TRBV14 and TRBJ2-4; possibly TRBD1 for D (6 bases). The V end lost 1 base, the J end lost 7 bases, and 8 bases lay between the germline ends. Germline V gene lookup returns CDR1 SGHDN and CDR2 FVKESK. The CDR3 covers 13 residues. The CDR3 reads CASSQGGHNIQYF. The DNA of the CDR3 is TGTGCCAGCAGCCAAGGGGGGCATAACATTCAGTACTTC.

This clone was found a few times. The chain has TRBV19 and TRBJ2-3; D may be TRBD1 or TRBD2 (5 bases each). CDR3 length: 14 amino acids. Germline V gives CDR1 LNHDA, CDR2 SQIVND (reference sequence). With 7 bases removed from V and 4 bases from J, the gap between germline ends came to 15 bases. In nucleotides, the CDR3 is TGTGCCAGTACTATGTGGGGGAGACCAGATACGCAGTATTTT. This codes for CASTMWGRPDTQYF.

The V call is TRBV21-1, the J call TRBJ1-1; the tabulated D call, TRBD1, remains unverified against the DNA. TRBV21-1 is flagged as a pseudogene. This CDR3 comprises 15 residues. CDR3 DNA sequence: TGTGCCAGCAGCGAGAGGGCAGGGGCTTACACTGAAGCTTTCTTT. This codes for CASSERAGAYTEAFF.

The table lists this clone with a few counts. Other nucleotide sequences from this sample produce the same CDR3. V usage is TRBV18 and J usage is TRBJ2-7, with TRBD1 as a possible D gene (6 bases). Germline CDR1 KGHSH, CDR2 LQKENI. CDR3 size: 12 residues. Trimming cost V 3 bases and J 3 bases, with 6 bases left between them. The CDR3 sequence is CASSPDSYEQYF. DNA of the CDR3: TGTGCCAGCTCACCGGACAGCTACGAGCAGTACTTC.

This clone was observed a few times. The rearrangement uses TRBV4-2 and TRBJ2-1; 10 positions match TRBD2. With 0 bases clipped from V and 2 bases from J, the junction kept 7 bases outside the gene matches. In germline, CDR1 is LGHNA, CDR2 YNFKEQ. The CDR3 covers 18 residues. Here the CDR3 DNA reads TGTGCCAGCAGCCAAGAGTCAGTCAGCGGGGGGGCCTACAATGAGCAGTTCTTC. This encodes CASSQESVSGGAYNEQFF.

There are a few counts of this clone. The chain couples TRBV19 to TRBJ1-5; 7 bases are shared with TRBD1. Germline V CDR1 and CDR2: LNHDA, SQIVND (reference sequence). This CDR3 region has 15 residues. Trimming at V came to 6 bases and at J to 2 bases, leaving 7 bases not matched to a gene. The CDR3 DNA reads as TGTGCCAGTAGGGAAGGGGGCTTGGGCAATCAGCCCCAGCATTTT. Its protein product is CASREGGLGNQPQHF.

The V call is TRBV6-5, the J call TRBJ2-7; TRBD1 might be the D (5 bases). Germline lookup yields CDR1 MNHEY and CDR2 SVGAGI. V was shortened by 2 bases and J by 3 bases, with 11 bases between the two germline ends. This CDR3 contains 14 residues. CDR3 in DNA: TGTGCCAGCAGTTACCGCGACAGTGGCTACGAGCAGTACTTC. Its translation: CASSYRDSGYEQYF.

This clone was counted a few times. The CDR3 loop reads CASSLVAGQPYYNEQFF. CDR3 sequence (DNA): TGTGCCAGCAGCTTAGTCGCGGGACAGCCGTATTACAATGAGCAGTTCTTC. The V call is TRBV7-9, the J call TRBJ2-1; maybe TRBD1 (7 bases). V was trimmed by 1 base and J by 4 bases, leaving 17 bases between them. Per germline, CDR1 SEHNR and CDR2 FQNEAQ (reference sequence). There are 17 residues in the CDR3. Using reference TRBV7-9 and TRBJ2-1 for the parts outside the CDR3, the full variable domain is DTGVSQNPRHKITKRGQNVTFRCDPISEHNRLYWYRQTLGQGPEFLTYFQNEAQLEKSRLLSDRFSAERPKGSFSTLEIQRTEQGDSAMYLCASSLVAGQPYYNEQFFGPGTRLTVL.

The rearrangement links TRBV5-1 to TRBJ2-2; D gene uncertain. Germline V lookup: CDR1 SGHRS, CDR2 YFSETQ. Deletions cut 5 bases from V and 1 base from J, with 12 bases between. The CDR3 has 15 amino acids. The CDR3 protein is CASRSLIVNTGELFF. The CDR3 DNA follows: TGCGCCAGCAGGAGTCTCATAGTGAACACCGGGGAGCTGTTTTTT.

The table lists this clone with a few counts. The V and J genes are TRBV5-1 and TRBJ2-3, with 9 bases matching TRBD2. The CDR3 is 16 residues long. Unmatched junction bases numbered 4, after V lost 0 bases and J lost 2 bases. The germline gives CDR1 SGHRS, CDR2 YFSETQ. The CDR3 sequence is CASSLVGLATTDTQYF. CDR3 nucleotides: TGCGCCAGCAGCTTGGTAGGACTAGCGACCACAGATACGCAGTATTTT.

In this sample, this clone turned up a few times. The J gene is TRBJ2-2, the V gene TRBV13; D is uncertain. The length of the CDR3 is 14 residues. V lost 6 bases and J lost 3, with 11 bases in between. The V gene's germline CDR1 is PRHDT and CDR2 FYEKMQ (reference sequence). CDR3 DNA sequence: TGTGCCAGCAGATTCGAGCGATACACCGGGGAGCTGTTTTTT. This encodes CASRFERYTGELFF.

This clone occurred a few times. This chain connects TRBV2 to TRBJ1-2; possibly TRBD1 for D (5 bases). Trimming took 1 base from V and 2 from J, leaving 5 bases between them. Germline V CDR1 and CDR2: SNHLY, FYNNEI. The CDR3 runs to 13 residues. CDR3 loop: CASSEDRNYGYTF. CDR3 DNA: TGTGCCAGCAGTGAAGACAGGAACTATGGCTACACCTTC.

This clone was detected a few times. The V call is TRBV7-9, the J call TRBJ2-1; D unresolved. This CDR3 has 18 residues. The V gene's germline CDR1 is SEHNR and CDR2 FQNEAQ (reference sequence). V lost 0 bases to trimming and J lost 3 bases, with 18 bases between them. CDR3 in amino acids: CASSLAPLRSPNYNEQFF. The CDR3 coding sequence is TGTGCCAGCAGCTTAGCCCCCCTCAGGTCTCCCAACTACAATGAGCAGTTCTTC.

This clone was seen a handful of times. The genes are TRBV11-2 and TRBJ2-7; D not certain. The CDR3 is 16 residues long. The V gene's germline CDR1 is SGHAT and CDR2 FQNNGV. V lost 7 bases and J 6 bases, leaving 25 bases between the germline ends. CDR3 DNA sequence: TGTGCCAGCACCTCATTATCGGAAGAATGGCGTCGCGAGCAGTACTTC. Translated, it gives CASTSLSEEWRREQYF.

The genes are TRBV15 and TRBJ2-2; possibly TRBD1 for D (6 bases). Germline V gene lookup returns CDR1 LNHNV and CDR2 YYDKDF (reference sequence). V lost 0 bases, J lost 5 bases, and 13 bases lay in between. This CDR3 is built from 16 residues. CDR3 sequence reads: CATSRDLGAETGELFF. The CDR3 nucleotides are TGTGCCACCAGCAGAGATTTGGGGGCAGAAACCGGGGAGCTGTTTTTT. The full variable domain, with the rest looked up from reference TRBV15 and TRBJ2-2, is DAMVIQNPRYQVTQFGKPVTLSCSQTLNHNVMYWYQQKSSQAPKLLFHYYDKDFNNEADTPDNFQSRRPNTSFCFLDIRSPGLGDTAMYLCATSRDLGAETGELFFGEGSRLTVL.

This clone was counted only a few times. The CDR3 is CASSALGTNLNEQFF. CDR3 coding DNA: TGTGCCAGCAGTGCCCTCGGGACAAATCTCAATGAGCAGTTCTTC. The chain employs TRBV28 and TRBJ2-1; possible D gene TRBD1, 6 bases. The CDR3 is 15 residues long. CDR1 is MDHEN and CDR2 is SYDVKM in the germline V gene. The V and J ends lost 5 bases and 6 bases respectively, with 17 bases between them.

The chain combines TRBV11-2 with TRBJ2-7; D remains ambiguous. V lost 4 bases and J 3 bases, leaving 16 bases between the germline ends. The CDR3 is made up of 15 amino acids. Germline lookup yields CDR1 SGHAT and CDR2 FQNNGV. Here the CDR3 reads CASSSGPASLYEQYF. The CDR3 region has the DNA TGTGCCAGCAGCTCAGGACCTGCGTCCCTCTACGAGCAGTACTTC.

DNA for the CDR3: TGTGCCAGCAGTTCCCGGGACCGCATCGCGTTCTTC. Translating gives CASSSRDRIAFF. J is TRBJ2-1 and V is TRBV6-5; tentatively, D is TRBD1 or TRBD2 (5 bases each). Germline V gives CDR1 MNHEY, CDR2 SVGAGI. Trimming took 4 bases from V and 15 from J, leaving 16 bases between them. CDR3 length: 12 amino acids.

This clone was counted between two and nine times. This chain connects TRBV4-1 to TRBJ1-2, with 9 bases that match TRBD1. Per the germline V gene, CDR1 is MGHRA and CDR2 is YSYEKL. The CDR3 is made up of 15 amino acids. Trimming removed 1 base from V and 3 bases from J; junction bases left unmatched: 3. The CDR3 spells CASSQGRTGDYGYTF. The DNA for the CDR3 is TGCGCCAGCAGCCAAGGCCGGACAGGGGACTATGGCTACACCTTC.